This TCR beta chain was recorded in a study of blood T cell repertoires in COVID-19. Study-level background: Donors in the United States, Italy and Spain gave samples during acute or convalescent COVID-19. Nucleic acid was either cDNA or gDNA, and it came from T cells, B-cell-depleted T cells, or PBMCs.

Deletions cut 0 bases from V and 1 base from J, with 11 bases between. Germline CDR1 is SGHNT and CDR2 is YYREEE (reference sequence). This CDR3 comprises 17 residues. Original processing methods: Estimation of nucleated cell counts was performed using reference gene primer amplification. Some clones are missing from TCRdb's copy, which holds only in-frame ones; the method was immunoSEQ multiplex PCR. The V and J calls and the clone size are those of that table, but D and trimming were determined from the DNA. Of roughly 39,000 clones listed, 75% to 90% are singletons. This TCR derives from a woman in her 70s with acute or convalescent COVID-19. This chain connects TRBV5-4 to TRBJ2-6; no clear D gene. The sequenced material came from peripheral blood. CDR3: CASSLVSTVSGANVLTF. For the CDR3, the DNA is TGTGCCAGCAGCTTGGTATCTACAGTGTCTGGGGCCAACGTCCTGACTTTC.